The 26 T cell receptor beta chains below all came from one sample that was sequenced in a study of a mutant IDH1 vaccine in newly diagnosed glioma. Data came from immunoSEQ multiplex PCR; TCRdb stores just in-frame clones and leaves some out. The sample has 70,000 to 95,000 clones; more than 80% are singletons. What these receptors recognize is not known. This sample's time point: week 23, last vaccination. Topical imiquimod was applied with each vaccine dose, which held 300 ug of mutant IDH1 20-mer peptide. Here the sequenced sample was PBMCs, taken from a glioma patient whose treatment included an IDH1 peptide vaccine. The receptors derive from a woman between 50 and 59 years old with glioma.

The rearrangement links TRBV9 to TRBJ2-1; 8 bases align to TRBD2. Germline V gene lookup returns CDR1 SGDLS and CDR2 YYNGEE. CDR3 length: 17 amino acids. The trim removed 3 bases at V and 0 bases at J, leaving 8 bases unmatched. This CDR3 reads CASSAPVAGSSYNEQFF. The CDR3 DNA reads TGTGCCAGCAGCGCCCCCGTAGCGGGGAGCTCCTACAATGAGCAGTTCTTC.

This chain connects TRBV18 to TRBJ1-5; D ambiguous. From germline, CDR1 is KGHSH and CDR2 LQKENI. Trimming stripped 3 bases from V and 4 bases from J, with 16 bases between. This CDR3 comprises 16 residues. CDR3 protein: CASSPMEVRGNQPQHF. The DNA for the CDR3 is TGTGCCAGCTCACCCATGGAGGTTCGTGGGAATCAGCCCCAGCATTTT.

The chain links TRBV5-1 to TRBJ2-3, with 11 positions matching TRBD2. J gave up 3 bases and V 4 bases, and 4 bases lay outside the gene matches. CDR3 length: 15 residues. Germline CDR1 SGHRS, CDR2 YFSETQ. The CDR3 loop is CASSPTSGETDTQYF. The CDR3 DNA reads as TGCGCCAGCAGCCCGACTAGCGGGGAAACAGATACGCAGTATTTT.

The V call is TRBV5-1, the J call TRBJ1-1; perhaps TRBD1 as D (5 bases). Trimming pared 0 bases from V and 0 bases from J, leaving 15 bases between. The length of the CDR3 is 17 residues. Germline V gene data show CDR1 as SGHRS and CDR2 as YFSETQ. The DNA for the CDR3 is TGCGCCAGCAGCTTGGTATCAGGGAATCGAATGAACACTGAAGCTTTCTTT. Protein: CASSLVSGNRMNTEAFF.

The chain links TRBV7-3 to TRBJ2-7; possibly TRBD1 or TRBD2 for D (7 bases each). Trimming shortened V by 5 bases and J by 0 bases, and 14 bases separated the two germline ends. From germline, CDR1 is SGHTA and CDR2 FQGTGA. The CDR3 is 15 residues long. This CDR3 is CASSLSGGASYEQYF. The DNA for the CDR3 is TGTGCCAGCAGCCTCTCAGGGGGGGCCTCCTACGAGCAGTACTTC.

The chain uses TRBV6-5 and TRBJ2-7, with D hard to call. The CDR3 covers 13 residues. The ends were cut back, 2 bases at V and 1 base at J, with 6 bases in the middle. Germline CDR1 reads MNHEY; CDR2 reads SVGAGI. The CDR3 coding sequence is TGTGCCAGCAGTTACCGAAAGTCCTACGAGCAGTACTTC. Translating it yields CASSYRKSYEQYF.

The J gene is TRBJ2-3, the V gene TRBV5-1; 8 bases match TRBD1. J was trimmed by 5 bases and V by 3 bases; bases with no gene match: 8. This CDR3 has 15 residues. Germline V lookup: CDR1 SGHRS, CDR2 YFSETQ. CDR3 residues: CASSSGRGREDTQYF. The DNA for the CDR3 is TGCGCCAGCAGCTCGGGCAGGGGGCGTGAAGATACGCAGTATTTT.

The chain carries TRBV27 and TRBJ2-1; D is unresolved. The CDR3 sequence is 17 residues long. Looked up from germline, CDR1 is MNHEY and CDR2 is SMNVEV (reference sequence). V lost 1 base and J lost 0, with 13 bases in between. The CDR3 reads CASSLFQPSSSYNEQFF. The CDR3 DNA follows: TGTGCCAGCAGTTTATTTCAGCCCTCGAGCTCCTACAATGAGCAGTTCTTC.

V is TRBV28 and J is TRBJ1-5; D unresolved. The germline gives CDR1 MDHEN, CDR2 SYDVKM. V lost 3 bases, J lost 4 bases, and 7 bases lay in between. The CDR3 runs to 13 residues. The CDR3 sequence is CASSFERNQPQHF. The CDR3 bases are TGTGCCAGCAGTTTCGAGAGAAATCAGCCCCAGCATTTT.

V is TRBV12-5 and J is TRBJ2-3, with D unresolved. Germline values: CDR1 LGHNT, CDR2 FRNRAP. The CDR3 loop spans 15 amino acids. V shed 6 bases and J shed 7 bases, with 20 bases lying between them. The CDR3 DNA reads as TGTGCTAGTGGCCTAGGGCAACCCGGGTCCCATACGCAGTATTTT. It translates to CASGLGQPGSHTQYF. Combining the CDR3 with reference TRBV12-5 and TRBJ2-3 gives the whole variable domain DARVTQTPRHKVTEMGQEVTMRCQPILGHNTVFWYRQTMMQGLELLAYFRNRAPLDDSGMPKDRFSAEMPDATLATLKIQPSEPRDSAVYFCASGLGQPGSHTQYFGPGTRLTVL.

This clone showed up many times. This rearrangement joins TRBV19 to TRBJ1-5; no reliable D call. The germline gives CDR1 LNHDA, CDR2 SQIVND (reference sequence). The CDR3 loop spans 13 amino acids. V lost 5 bases, J lost 7 bases, and 12 bases lay in between. The CDR3, as DNA: TGTGCCAGTAGTTTCGGGTTTGGGCAGCCCCAGCATTTT. Translated: CASSFGFGQPQHF.

The gene calls are TRBV27 and TRBJ1-5, with D perhaps matching TRBD1 (5 bases). Germline V gene data show CDR1 as MNHEY and CDR2 as SMNVEV (reference sequence). V lost 0 bases and J 9 bases, leaving 9 bases between the germline ends. The CDR3 contains 13 residues. CDR3 sequence reads: CASSLSGRGPQHF. CDR3 DNA sequence: TGTGCCAGCAGTTTATCCGGAAGGGGGCCCCAGCATTTT.

V usage is TRBV9 and J usage is TRBJ2-1; TRBD1 matches 7 bases. CDR1 SGDLS and CDR2 YYNGEE come from the germline V gene. The CDR3 length is 13 residues. J was trimmed by 6 bases and V by 2 bases; bases with no gene match: 2. CDR3 in amino acids: CASSVGTVNEQFF. CDR3 in DNA: TGTGCCAGCAGCGTGGGGACAGTCAATGAGCAGTTCTTC.

This clone was found once. The rearrangement joins TRBV5-1 to TRBJ2-5; D possibly corresponds to TRBD2 (5 bases). The J call is in doubt because the DNA end fits TRBJ2-7 better. CDR3 length: 15 amino acids. Germline V gives CDR1 SGHRS, CDR2 YFSETQ. DNA for the CDR3: TGCGCCAGCAGCTTGATAGGCAGCGGAGACTACGAGCAGTACTTC. Its translation is CASSLIGSGDYEQYF.

This chain connects TRBV5-1 to TRBJ2-1; 12 positions match TRBD2. Germline CDR1 and CDR2: SGHRS and YFSETQ. V shed 3 bases, J shed 8 bases, and the junction held 6 bases outside the gene matches. CDR3 length equals 15 residues. CDR3: CASSSSLAGGYEQFF. The CDR3 DNA sequence: TGCGCCAGCAGCTCCTCACTAGCGGGAGGTTATGAGCAGTTCTTC.

This clone was detected only a few times. This chain joins TRBV19 and TRBJ1-1; possible D gene TRBD1, 5 bases. V lost 0 bases and J 6 bases, leaving 8 bases between the germline ends. This CDR3 region has 13 residues. Germline lookup yields CDR1 LNHDA and CDR2 SQIVND (reference sequence). For the CDR3, the DNA is TGTGCCAGTAGTATAGATCGGGGGGCTGAAGCTTTCTTT. Translation gives CASSIDRGAEAFF.

The V and J genes are TRBV6-6 and TRBJ1-1, with 7 bases fitting TRBD1. CDR3 length: 14 amino acids. From germline, CDR1 is MNHNY and CDR2 SVGAGI (reference sequence). J gave up 1 base and V 3 bases, and 2 bases lay outside the gene matches. In DNA, the CDR3 is TGTGCCAGCAGTTATAGGGGGCCGAACACTGAAGCTTTCTTT. Protein: CASSYRGPNTEAFF.

The V call is TRBV28, the J call TRBJ2-7; D is unresolved. The CDR3 covers 11 residues. With 6 bases removed from V and 4 bases from J, the gap between germline ends came to 7 bases. The germline gives CDR1 MDHEN, CDR2 SYDVKM. The CDR3 DNA reads TGTGCCAGCAGCCTAGTATACGAGCAGTACTTC. It encodes CASSLVYEQYF. The whole variable domain, filled in from reference TRBV28 and TRBJ2-7, reads DVKVTQSSRYLVKRTGEKVFLECVQDMDHENMFWYRQDPGLGLRLIYFSYDVKMKEKGDIPEGYSVSREKKERFSLILESASTNQTSMYLCASSLVYEQYFGPGTRLTVT.

The chain combines TRBV9 with TRBJ2-5, with TRBD2 identical over 8 bases. The V gene's germline CDR1 is SGDLS and CDR2 YYNGEE. The CDR3 contains 15 residues. V lost 6 bases, J lost 4 bases, and 11 bases stayed unmatched. The CDR3 DNA reads as TGTGCCAGCAATTTAAGCGGGAGAATGGCAGAGACCCAGTACTTC. It is translated as CASNLSGRMAETQYF.

This clone has only a few counts. The rearrangement uses TRBV29-1 and TRBJ2-3, with D tentatively TRBD1 (6 bases). This CDR3 is 15 amino acids long. Germline V gene data show CDR1 as SQVTM and CDR2 as ANQGSEA. Trimming stripped 7 bases from V and 3 bases from J, with 20 bases between. CDR3 region: CSAQGLAELTDTQYF. For the CDR3, the DNA is TGCAGCGCCCAGGGGTTAGCAGAATTGACAGATACGCAGTATTTT.

The CDR3 loop reads CASSLAGGRGTEAFF. DNA for the CDR3: TGTGCCAGCAGCTTGGCCGGCGGTCGGGGCACTGAAGCTTTCTTT. This chain connects TRBV5-4 to TRBJ1-1; D is ambiguous. The V end was cut by 0 bases, the J end by 4 bases, with 13 bases between. Germline lookup yields CDR1 SGHNT and CDR2 YYREEE (reference sequence). This CDR3 spans 15 amino acids.

CDR3 coding DNA: TGTGCCAGCAGTTTGCGGCCAGATACGCAGTATTTT. Amino acid sequence: CASSLRPDTQYF. The V gene is TRBV27, the J gene TRBJ2-3; D gene uncertain. V lost 3 bases and J lost 4, with 5 bases in between. From germline, CDR1 is MNHEY and CDR2 SMNVEV (reference sequence). The CDR3 covers 12 residues.

The chain has TRBV27 and TRBJ2-3; D is uncertain. Germline V gene data show CDR1 as MNHEY and CDR2 as SMNVEV (reference sequence). Trimming shortened V by 7 bases and J by 2 bases, and 13 bases separated the two germline ends. This CDR3 spans 14 amino acids. The CDR3, as DNA: TGTGCCAGCATGGACCAACCGGACACAGATACGCAGTATTTT. As protein: CASMDQPDTDTQYF.

This sequence joins TRBV2 and TRBJ1-3; TRBD1 is a possible D gene (6 bases). The CDR3 consists of 14 residues. Germline V gene sequence: CDR1 SNHLY, CDR2 FYNNEI. Trimming took 4 bases from V and 1 from J, leaving 8 bases between them. CDR3: CASSGGLSGNTIYF. The CDR3 DNA sequence: TGTGCCAGCAGTGGGGGGCTGTCTGGAAACACCATATATTTT.

J is TRBJ1-2 and V is TRBV21-1; the D call in the table, TRBD1, was not verified against the DNA. TRBV21-1 is designated a pseudogene. The CDR3 extends over 16 amino acids. The CDR3 DNA sequence: TGTGCCAGCGGCCCCCCTAGGACAGGGGTGTTCTATGGCTACACCTTC. It codes for CASGPPRTGVFYGYTF.

This clone appeared a single time. The chain is built from TRBV9 and TRBJ2-7; 16 nucleotides line up with TRBD2. The CDR3 contains 18 residues. The ends lost 4 bases at V and 5 bases at J; junction bases unmatched: 12. Germline V lookup: CDR1 SGDLS, CDR2 YYNGEE. The CDR3 DNA reads TGTGCCAGCAGCCCCCCCGGGACTAGCGGGAGGGCCGAGGACGAGCAGTACTTC. Protein product: CASSPPGTSGRAEDEQYF. Full variable domain (rest looked up from reference TRBV9 and TRBJ2-7): DSGVTQTPKHLITATGQRVTLRCSPRSGDLSVYWYQQSLDQGLQFLIQYYNGEERAKGNILERFSAQQFPDLHSELNLSSLELGDSALYFCASSPPGTSGRAEDEQYFGPGTRLTVT.